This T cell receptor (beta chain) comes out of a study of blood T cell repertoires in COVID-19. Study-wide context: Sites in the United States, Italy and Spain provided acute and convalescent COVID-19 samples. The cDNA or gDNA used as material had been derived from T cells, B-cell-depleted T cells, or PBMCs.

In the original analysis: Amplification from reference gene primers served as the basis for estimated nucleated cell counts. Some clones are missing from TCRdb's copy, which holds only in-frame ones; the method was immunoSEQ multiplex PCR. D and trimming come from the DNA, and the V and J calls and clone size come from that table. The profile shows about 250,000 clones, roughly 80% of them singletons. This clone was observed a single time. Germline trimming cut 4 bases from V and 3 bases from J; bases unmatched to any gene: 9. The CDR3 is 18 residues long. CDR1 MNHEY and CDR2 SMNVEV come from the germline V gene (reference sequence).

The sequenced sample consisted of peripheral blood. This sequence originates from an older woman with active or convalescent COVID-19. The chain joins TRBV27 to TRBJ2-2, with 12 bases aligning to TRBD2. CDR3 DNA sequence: TGTGCCAGCAGTTCGCCTCGGACTAGCGGGGAATACACCGGGGAGCTGTTTTTT. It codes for CASSSPRTSGEYTGELFF.